This T cell receptor beta chain came from a study of CD8+ T cells in alopecia areata. Sequencing templates came from extracted RNA that was reverse transcribed into cDNA. Produced via immunoSEQ multiplex PCR; TCRdb's table is partial and in-frame only. There are 150,000 to 200,000 clones in the sample; roughly 65% occur only once, and 0.75% to 0.95% lies in the top ten. Concerning this clone itself: Its cognate antigen is unknown.

Study results and caveats: Sequencing of scalp tissue also captures the resident alphabeta T cells of normal skin.

Treatment defined: oral pan-JAK inhibitor, 5-10 mg twice daily. Alopecia areata patients provided lesional scalp punch biopsies and peripheral blood, both collected for the study. Investigators sorted PBMCs to obtain both CD4+ and CD8+ T cells. J was trimmed by 5 bases and V by 0 bases; bases with no gene match: 5. The germline V gene has CDR1 MGHRA and CDR2 YSYEKL. The CDR3 sequence is 15 residues long. V and J are TRBV4-1 and TRBJ2-3; TRBD2 aligns across 7 bases. The sequenced sample was CD4+ T cells sorted from blood, obtained at week 4, from a patient treated with tofacitinib. The sequence was obtained from a human donor with alopecia areata. CDR3 in amino acids: CASSQDGSGGDTQYF. The CDR3 DNA is TGCGCCAGCAGCCAAGATGGTTCGGGGGGAGATACGCAGTATTTT.